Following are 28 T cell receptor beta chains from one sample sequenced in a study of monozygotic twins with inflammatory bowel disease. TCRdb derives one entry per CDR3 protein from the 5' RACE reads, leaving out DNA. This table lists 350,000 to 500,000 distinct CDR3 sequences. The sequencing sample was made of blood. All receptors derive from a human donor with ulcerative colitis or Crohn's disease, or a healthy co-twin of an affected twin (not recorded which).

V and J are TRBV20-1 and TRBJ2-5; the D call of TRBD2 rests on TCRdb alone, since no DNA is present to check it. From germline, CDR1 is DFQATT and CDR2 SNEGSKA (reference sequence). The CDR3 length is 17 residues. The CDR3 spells CSALPFLAGGPQETQYF.

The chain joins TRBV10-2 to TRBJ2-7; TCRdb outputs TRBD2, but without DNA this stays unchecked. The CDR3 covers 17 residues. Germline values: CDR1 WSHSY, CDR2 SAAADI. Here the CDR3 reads CASRVLAGETRFYEQYF.

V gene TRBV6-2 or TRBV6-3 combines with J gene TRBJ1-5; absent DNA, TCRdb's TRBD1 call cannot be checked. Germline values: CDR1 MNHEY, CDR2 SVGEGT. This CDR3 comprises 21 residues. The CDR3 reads CASSYSTALSRWSGGNQPQHF.

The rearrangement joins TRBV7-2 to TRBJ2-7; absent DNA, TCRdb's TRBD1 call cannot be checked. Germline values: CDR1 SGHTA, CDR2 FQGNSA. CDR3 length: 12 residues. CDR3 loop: CASETGPYEQYF.

CDR3: CASSRDYGGFITYNEQFF. This chain connects TRBV5-5 to TRBJ2-1; the D gene TCRdb calls, TRBD2, cannot be checked with no DNA. The length of the CDR3 is 18 residues. Germline V lookup: CDR1 SGHKS, CDR2 YYEKEE (reference sequence).

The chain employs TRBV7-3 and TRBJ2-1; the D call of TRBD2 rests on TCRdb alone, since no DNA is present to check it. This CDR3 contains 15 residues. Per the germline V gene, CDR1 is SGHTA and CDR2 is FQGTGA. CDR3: CASSLDLREGNEQFF.

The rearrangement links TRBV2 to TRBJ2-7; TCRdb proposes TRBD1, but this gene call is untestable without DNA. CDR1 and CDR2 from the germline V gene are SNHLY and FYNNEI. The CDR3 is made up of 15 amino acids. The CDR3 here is CASSPGGSTSYEQYF. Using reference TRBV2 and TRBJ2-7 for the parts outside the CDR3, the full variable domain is EPEVTQTPSHQVTQMGQEVILRCVPISNHLYFYWYRQILGQKVEFLVSFYNNEISEKSEIFDDQFSVERPDGSNFTLKIRSTKLEDSAMYFCASSPGGSTSYEQYFGPGTRLTVT.

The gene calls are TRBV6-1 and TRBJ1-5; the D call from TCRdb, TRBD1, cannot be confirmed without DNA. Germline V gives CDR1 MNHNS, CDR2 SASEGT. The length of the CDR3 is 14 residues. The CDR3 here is CASRPGRGSQPQHF.

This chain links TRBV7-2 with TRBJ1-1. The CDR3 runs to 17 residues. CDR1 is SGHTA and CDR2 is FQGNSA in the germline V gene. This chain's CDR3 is CASSLRHSVPLNTEAFF.

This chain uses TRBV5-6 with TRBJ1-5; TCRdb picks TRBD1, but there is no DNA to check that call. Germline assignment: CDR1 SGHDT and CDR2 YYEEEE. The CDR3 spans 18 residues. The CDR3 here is CASSFGQGDNRRDQPQHF.

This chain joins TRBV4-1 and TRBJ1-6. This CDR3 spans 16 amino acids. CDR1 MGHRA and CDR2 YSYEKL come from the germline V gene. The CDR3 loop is CASSQAGTSGMSPLHF.

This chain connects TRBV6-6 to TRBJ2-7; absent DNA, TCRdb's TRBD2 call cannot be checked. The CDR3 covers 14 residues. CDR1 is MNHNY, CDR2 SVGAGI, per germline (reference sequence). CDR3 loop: CASTLSSGSYEQYF.

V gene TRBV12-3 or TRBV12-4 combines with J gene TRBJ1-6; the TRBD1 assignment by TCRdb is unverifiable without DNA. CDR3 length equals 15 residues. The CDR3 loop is CASSLGTASNSPLHF.

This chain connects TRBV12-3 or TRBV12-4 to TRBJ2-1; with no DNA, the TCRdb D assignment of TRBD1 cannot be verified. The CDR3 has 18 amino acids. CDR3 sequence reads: CASNSRVAQGSDFNEQFF.

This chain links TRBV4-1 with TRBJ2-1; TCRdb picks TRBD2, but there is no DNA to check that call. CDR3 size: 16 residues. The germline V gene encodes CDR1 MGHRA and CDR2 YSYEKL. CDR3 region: CASSQEGTSVYNEQFF.

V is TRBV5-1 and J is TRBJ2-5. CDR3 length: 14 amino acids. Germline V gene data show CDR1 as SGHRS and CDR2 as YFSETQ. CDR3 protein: CASSMSGVQETQYF.

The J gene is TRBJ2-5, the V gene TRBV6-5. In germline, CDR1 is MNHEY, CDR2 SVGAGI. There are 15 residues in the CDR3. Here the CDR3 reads CASSYSTSIQETQYF.

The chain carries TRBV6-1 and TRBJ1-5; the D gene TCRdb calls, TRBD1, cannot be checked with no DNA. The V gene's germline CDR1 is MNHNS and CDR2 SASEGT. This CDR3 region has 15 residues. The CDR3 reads CASLWSAQGNQPQHF.

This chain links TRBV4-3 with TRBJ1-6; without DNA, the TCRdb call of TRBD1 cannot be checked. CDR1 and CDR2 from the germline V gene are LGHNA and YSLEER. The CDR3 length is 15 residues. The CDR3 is CASSVFQGDGSPLHF.

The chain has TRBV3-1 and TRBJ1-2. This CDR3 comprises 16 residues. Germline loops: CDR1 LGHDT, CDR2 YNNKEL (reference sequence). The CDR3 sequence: CASSLGRARPLIGYTF.

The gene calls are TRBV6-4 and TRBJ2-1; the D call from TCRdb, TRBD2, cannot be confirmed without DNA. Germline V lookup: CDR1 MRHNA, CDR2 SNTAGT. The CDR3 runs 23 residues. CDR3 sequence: CASNRGRLAGEAGAGTSYNEQFF.

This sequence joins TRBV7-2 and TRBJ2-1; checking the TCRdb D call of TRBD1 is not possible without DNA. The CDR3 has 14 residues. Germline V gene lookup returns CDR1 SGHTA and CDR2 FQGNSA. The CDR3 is CAGGGGNSYNEQFF.

CDR3 loop: CASSLWADSYEQYF. This chain joins TRBV27 and TRBJ2-7; TCRdb picks TRBD2, but there is no DNA to check that call. The CDR3 covers 14 residues. CDR1 is MNHEY and CDR2 is SMNVEV in the germline V gene (reference sequence).

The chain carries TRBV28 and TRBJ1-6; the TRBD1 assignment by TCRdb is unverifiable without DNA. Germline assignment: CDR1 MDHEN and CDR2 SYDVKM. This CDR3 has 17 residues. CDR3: CASRAGGARVLGSPLHF.

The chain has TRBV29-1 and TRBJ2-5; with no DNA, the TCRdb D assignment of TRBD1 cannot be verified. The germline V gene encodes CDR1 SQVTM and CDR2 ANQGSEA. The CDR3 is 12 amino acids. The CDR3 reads CSVLGLKETQYF. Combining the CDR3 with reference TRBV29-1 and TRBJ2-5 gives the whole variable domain SAVISQKPSRDICQRGTSLTIQCQVDSQVTMMFWYRQQPGQSLTLIATANQGSEATYESGFVIDKFPISRPNLTFSTLTVSNMSPEDSSIYLCSVLGLKETQYFGPGTRLLVL.

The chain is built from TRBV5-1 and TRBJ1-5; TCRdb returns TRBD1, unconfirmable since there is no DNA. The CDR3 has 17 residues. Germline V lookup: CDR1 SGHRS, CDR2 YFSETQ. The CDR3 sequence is CASSVGQGASSNQPQHF.

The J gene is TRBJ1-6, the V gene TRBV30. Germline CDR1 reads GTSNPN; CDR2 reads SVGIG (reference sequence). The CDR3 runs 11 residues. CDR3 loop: CAWTDNSPLHF.

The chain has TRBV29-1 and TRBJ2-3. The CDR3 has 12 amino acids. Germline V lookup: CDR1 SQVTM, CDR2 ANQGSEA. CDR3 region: CSVEGVVDTQYF.